This entry lists 9 T cell receptor beta chains sequenced from one sample in a study of blood T cell repertoires in COVID-19. Clones were read by immunoSEQ multiplex PCR, and TCRdb kept only the in-frame ones, dropping some. In the table there are 60,000 to 90,000 clones, about four fifths of which are singletons. Sequencing was performed on peripheral blood. The receptors originated from a man aged 45-65 years with acute or convalescent COVID-19.

This chain connects TRBV6-5 to TRBJ1-1; 7 nucleotides match TRBD1. The CDR3 totals 13 residues. J lost 4 bases, V lost 5 bases, and 4 bases had no gene match. Germline assignment: CDR1 MNHEY and CDR2 SVGAGI. The CDR3 is CASSTGVLTEAFF. CDR3 DNA sequence: TGTGCCAGCAGTACAGGGGTTCTCACTGAAGCTTTCTTT.

In its sample, this clone was seen a few times. The chain is built from TRBV15 and TRBJ2-3; D ambiguous. Trimming took 1 base from V and 2 from J, leaving 7 bases between them. The CDR3 sequence is 14 residues long. The germline CDR1 and CDR2 sequences are LNHNV and YYDKDF (reference sequence). Written as DNA, the CDR3 is TGTGCCACCAGCAGAGGGGCATCCACAGATACGCAGTATTTT. Translation: CATSRGASTDTQYF.

This clone was observed a handful of times. The rearrangement uses TRBV29-1 and TRBJ2-5; D not resolved. The CDR3 covers 12 residues. V was pared by 1 base and J by 4 bases, with 7 bases between. Germline V gives CDR1 SQVTM, CDR2 ANQGSEA. The CDR3 sequence is CSVEAGLETQYF. For the CDR3, the DNA is TGCAGCGTTGAAGCCGGTTTAGAGACCCAGTACTTC.

This clone was counted a single time. V is TRBV4-2 and J is TRBJ2-7; TRBD1 might be the D (5 bases). Trimming pared 0 bases from V and 5 bases from J, leaving 14 bases between. Per germline, CDR1 LGHNA and CDR2 YNFKEQ. The CDR3 totals 15 residues. The CDR3 nucleotides read TGTGCCAGCAGCCAAGATGGCCCAGGGTCCAACGAGCAGTACTTC. It specifies CASSQDGPGSNEQYF.

A single count supports this clone. The V gene is TRBV5-1, the J gene TRBJ2-5; TRBD1 matches at 11 bases. Unmatched junction bases numbered 4, after V lost 4 bases and J lost 5 bases. The germline gives CDR1 SGHRS, CDR2 YFSETQ. The CDR3 is 14 amino acids. For the CDR3, the DNA is TGCGCCAGCAGCCCGGGACAGGGGGGTGAGACCCAGTACTTC. Protein: CASSPGQGGETQYF.

The rearrangement uses TRBV4-3 and TRBJ1-2; D is ambiguous. CDR1 and CDR2 from the germline V gene are LGHNA and YSLEER. V lost 5 bases to trimming and J lost 7 bases, with 11 bases between them. CDR3 length: 12 residues. The CDR3 sequence is CASSSRGAGYTF. DNA for the CDR3: TGCGCCAGCAGCTCCAGAGGTGCTGGCTACACCTTC.

The chain uses TRBV4-2 and TRBJ1-6; TRBD1 agrees at 9 bases. Germline V gene lookup returns CDR1 LGHNA and CDR2 YNFKEQ. V was clipped by 2 bases and J by 9 bases; unmatched bases: 5. This CDR3 is 15 amino acids long. The CDR3 bases are TGTGCCAGCAGCCAAAGACAGGGGGAGGGTTCACCCCTCCACTTT. Its protein is CASSQRQGEGSPLHF.

This clone was found a few times. V is TRBV7-9 and J is TRBJ2-7; D is uncertain. V dropped 5 bases and J dropped 2 bases, with 4 bases sitting between them. The CDR3 length is 11 residues. Germline V CDR1 and CDR2: SEHNR, FQNEAQ (reference sequence). The CDR3 here is CASSVTYEQYF. The CDR3 nucleotides read TGTGCCAGCAGCGTCACCTACGAGCAGTACTTC.

This clone was picked up one time. Other DNA sequences from this sample encode an identical CDR3 as well. V gene TRBV18 combines with J gene TRBJ1-1, with a tentative D call TRBD1 (6 bases). CDR3 length equals 14 residues. Trimming left V 2 bases short and J 1 base short, with 8 bases between. Looked up from germline, CDR1 is KGHSH and CDR2 is LQKENI. Here the CDR3 DNA reads TGTGCCAGCTCACCAGGACAGACGAACACTGAAGCTTTCTTT. Its protein product is CASSPGQTNTEAFF.